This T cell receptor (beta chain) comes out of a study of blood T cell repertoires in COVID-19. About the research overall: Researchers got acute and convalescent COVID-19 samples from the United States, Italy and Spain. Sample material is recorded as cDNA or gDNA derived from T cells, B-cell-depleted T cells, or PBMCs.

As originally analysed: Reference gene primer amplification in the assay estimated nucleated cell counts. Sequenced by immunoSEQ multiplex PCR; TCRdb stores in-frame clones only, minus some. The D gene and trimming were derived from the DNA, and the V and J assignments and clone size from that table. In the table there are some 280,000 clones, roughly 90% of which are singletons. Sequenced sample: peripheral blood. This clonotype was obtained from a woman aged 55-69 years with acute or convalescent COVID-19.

This CDR3 reads CASSPYEGFGEKLFF. CDR3 nucleotides: TGTGCCAGCAGCCCATATGAGGGATTCGGTGAAAAACTGTTTTTT. The chain recombines TRBV7-9 with TRBJ1-4, with no clear D. V was clipped by 5 bases and J by 7 bases, with 17 bases between them. The CDR3 has 15 amino acids. Germline V gene data show CDR1 as SEHNR and CDR2 as FQNEAQ (reference sequence).